One sample yielded the 9 T cell receptor beta chains listed below, sequenced in a study of blood T cells in healthy people across ages. Next came a second PCR, run for roughly 6 to 11 cycles, which used a sample-barcoded 5' primer along with a J-beta primer mix. MiXCR, applied by TCRdb to the 5' RACE reads, yields one record per CDR3 protein. The sample lists about 1.5 million distinct CDR3 sequences, around 42% seen once, with approximately 7.9% in the top ten. Sample: blood. These receptor sequences come from a woman aged 18-29 years in good health.

V and J are TRBV7-9 and TRBJ2-1; D is undetermined. CDR1 is SEHNR, CDR2 FQNEAQ, per germline (reference sequence). The CDR3 totals 12 residues. Trimming took off 1 base at V and 9 bases at J, with 7 bases between the two ends. Written as DNA, the CDR3 is TGTGCCAGCAGCTTAGACAGTCCTGAGCAGTTCTTC. Amino acid sequence: CASSLDSPEQFF.

The V and J genes are TRBV7-2 and TRBJ2-3, with 7 bases aligning to TRBD1. Germline CDR1 SGHTA, CDR2 FQGNSA. V lost 1 base to trimming and J lost 14 bases; unmatched junction nucleotides: 18. CDR3 length: 16 amino acids. The CDR3 DNA reads TGTGCCAGCAGCTTAGATCCCCAACCGGGACAGCCGCTGGGGTATTTT. Translating it yields CASSLDPQPGQPLGYF.

The CDR3 loop reads CASSVRDRDATEAFF. The DNA for the CDR3 is TGTGCCAGCAGTGTACGGGACAGGGATGCCACTGAAGCTTTCTTT. V gene TRBV28 combines with J gene TRBJ1-1, with TRBD1 matching over 9 bases. With 5 bases clipped from V and 4 bases from J, the junction kept 8 bases outside the gene matches. This CDR3 has 15 amino acids. Germline lookup yields CDR1 MDHEN and CDR2 SYDVKM.

The gene calls are TRBV28 and TRBJ2-2, with TRBD2 matching 10 bases. J gave up 8 bases and V 1 base, and 10 bases lay outside the gene matches. The CDR3 covers 17 residues. Germline CDR1 reads MDHEN; CDR2 reads SYDVKM. The CDR3 sequence: CASSLSRLAGVSGELFF. In DNA, the CDR3 is TGTGCCAGCAGTTTATCCCGCCTAGCGGGGGTTTCGGGGGAGCTGTTTTTT.

This clonotype was recorded a few times. The rearrangement links TRBV5-1 to TRBJ2-1; 7 bases are a match to TRBD1. CDR3 length: 14 amino acids. Losses at the gene ends were 5 bases for V and 10 bases for J; bases not matched to a gene: 12. Germline loops: CDR1 SGHRS, CDR2 YFSETQ. The CDR3 DNA reads as TGCGCCAGCAGACCGGCCGAAGGGGGCGGGGAGCAGTTCTTC. Protein: CASRPAEGGGEQFF.

V gene TRBV9 combines with J gene TRBJ2-3; 7 nucleotides align to TRBD2. Germline CDR1 is SGDLS and CDR2 is YYNGEE. The V segment lost 1 base and the J segment 3 bases; nucleotides outside the gene matches: 5. The CDR3 covers 15 residues. The CDR3 spells CASSVLGGMTDTQYF. The CDR3 DNA reads as TGTGCCAGCAGCGTATTGGGGGGGATGACAGATACGCAGTATTTT.

This clonotype was counted between two and nine times. V usage is TRBV5-1 and J usage is TRBJ2-3, with D perhaps TRBD1 (5 bases). Deletions cut 4 bases from V and 0 bases from J, with 18 bases between. CDR1 is SGHRS, CDR2 YFSETQ, per germline. There are 17 residues in the CDR3. In DNA form, the CDR3 reads TGCGCCAGCAGCCCGGCGGTCCCAGGGTCTAGCACAGATACGCAGTATTTT. Protein product: CASSPAVPGSSTDTQYF.

The genes are TRBV20-1 and TRBJ1-1; D perhaps matches TRBD1 (6 bases). CDR3 length: 15 residues. Trimming left V 2 bases short and J 8 bases short, with 21 bases between. Germline CDR1 and CDR2: DFQATT and SNEGSKA (reference sequence). As DNA, the CDR3 is TGCAGTGCTAGATCCGATACAGGGTTGAGGGACGAAGCTTTCTTT. Its protein is CSARSDTGLRDEAFF.

This clonotype was counted a few times. The chain links TRBV20-1 to TRBJ2-5, with D unresolved. Between the trimmed V and J ends, which lost 1 base and 1 base, there was a span of 7 bases. This CDR3 has 13 residues. Germline V gives CDR1 DFQATT, CDR2 SNEGSKA (reference sequence). CDR3 nucleotides: TGCAGTGCTAGAGGACACCGCCAAGAGACCCAGTACTTC. Encoded protein: CSARGHRQETQYF.